These 31 T cell receptor beta chains were all obtained from the same sample, sequenced in a study of vaccination and CD4 T cells after COVID-19. The study sequenced cultured CD4+ T cell DNA using the Oncomine TCR Beta short-read assay. TCRdb used MiXCR to reprocess the PCR reads, holding one entry per CDR3 protein. Of fewer than 20,000 distinct CDR3 sequences detected, about 50% appear once; the ten largest clones hold 5.5% to 8.5%. These receptors have no known antigen. Treatment described: approximately nine-day PBMC culture with coronavirus spike peptide pools or control peptides (ViraFEST assay). Sequencing was performed on CD4+ T cells from blood, cultured in vitro, taken before SARS-CoV-2 vaccination. The receptors here all came from a human donor who had recovered from COVID-19.

This clonotype was counted a few times. V gene TRBV20-1 combines with J gene TRBJ1-1; 8 bases match TRBD1. CDR3 length: 13 amino acids. Germline assignment: CDR1 DFQATT and CDR2 SNEGSKA (reference sequence). Unmatched junction bases numbered 6, after V lost 5 bases and J lost 4 bases. This CDR3 is CSADRGSSTEAFF. CDR3 in DNA: TGCAGTGCTGACAGGGGATCGAGCACTGAAGCTTTCTTT.

This clonotype was seen a single time. The CDR3 DNA reads TGTGCCAGCAGTGAAGCGGGAGAGACCCAGTACTTC. This gives the protein CASSEAGETQYF. The chain uses TRBV2 and TRBJ2-5; D gene ambiguous. The V and J ends lost 0 bases and 4 bases respectively, with 3 bases between them. CDR1 is SNHLY and CDR2 is FYNNEI in the germline V gene. This CDR3 is 12 amino acids long.

This clonotype showed up just a few times. This rearrangement joins TRBV20-1 to TRBJ2-3; D possibly corresponds to TRBD2 (5 bases). CDR3 length: 11 residues. Trimming removed 3 bases at V and 6 bases at J, with 7 bases between. Germline CDR1 DFQATT, CDR2 SNEGSKA (reference sequence). CDR3 sequence reads: CSASSGDTQYF. In DNA form, the CDR3 reads TGCAGTGCTAGTTCGGGGGATACGCAGTATTTT.

Only a few counts were recorded for this clonotype. The V call is TRBV20-1, the J call TRBJ2-1; D assignment may be TRBD1 or TRBD2 (5 bases each). V was trimmed by 5 bases and J by 7 bases, leaving 24 bases between them. The CDR3 sequence is 16 residues long. Germline V gene sequence: CDR1 DFQATT, CDR2 SNEGSKA (reference sequence). The CDR3 region is CSAPLSGTLRRNEQFF. Here the CDR3 DNA reads TGCAGTGCTCCATTATCCGGGACGCTCCGGAGGAATGAGCAGTTCTTC.

This chain connects TRBV7-2 to TRBJ1-2; D might be TRBD1 (6 bases). This CDR3 region has 15 residues. V was clipped by 2 bases and J by 5 bases, with 15 bases between them. CDR1 is SGHTA, CDR2 FQGNSA, per germline. This CDR3 reads CASSLSLRGLYGYTF. The CDR3 DNA reads as TGTGCCAGCAGCTTAAGCCTCAGGGGATTATATGGCTACACCTTC.

This clonotype has just one count. The rearrangement joins TRBV28 to TRBJ2-5; the D gene is possibly TRBD2 (6 bases). Trimming shortened V by 3 bases and J by 4 bases, and 18 bases separated the two germline ends. Germline loops: CDR1 MDHEN, CDR2 SYDVKM. The CDR3 contains 16 residues. The CDR3 coding sequence is TGTGCCAGCAGTTTTGGTACAGCGGGTGGAGGAGAGACCCAGTACTTC. Amino acid sequence: CASSFGTAGGGETQYF.

Notes on this clonotype: Germline is not matched at one junction end, which may reflect a read error. The CDR3 DNA is TGTGCCAGCAGTCTAGCGGGATGGTTAGGAGCTGAGCAGTACTTC. Protein product: CASSLAGWLGAEQYF. The genes are TRBV12-3 or TRBV12-4 and TRBJ2-7; 9 bases line up with TRBD2. The CDR3 is 15 amino acids.

This chain links TRBV7-2 with TRBJ2-7; TRBD1 agrees at 10 bases. Trimming cost V 3 bases and J 0 bases; bases outside gene matches: 2. This CDR3 is built from 15 residues. The germline CDR1 and CDR2 sequences are SGHTA and FQGNSA. Written as DNA, the CDR3 is TGTGCCAGCAGCTTTGGACAGGGGGACTCCTACGAGCAGTACTTC. Protein product: CASSFGQGDSYEQYF.

This clonotype was counted a few times. The J gene is TRBJ2-3, the V gene TRBV20-1; D uncertain. Between the trimmed V and J ends, which lost 3 bases and 2 bases, there was a span of 9 bases. CDR1 is DFQATT and CDR2 is SNEGSKA in the germline V gene (reference sequence). The CDR3 has 13 amino acids. Here the CDR3 DNA reads TGCAGTGCTAGTTTAGGATCCACAGATACGCAGTATTTT. Protein: CSASLGSTDTQYF.

The V and J genes are TRBV11-1 and TRBJ2-6, with 12 nucleotides matching TRBD2. V dropped 5 bases and J dropped 4; count of bases not matched to a gene: 6. The germline V gene has CDR1 SGHAT and CDR2 FQDESV (reference sequence). The CDR3 has 17 amino acids. The CDR3 is CASSKTSGRAGANVLTF. The CDR3 nucleotides are TGTGCCAGCAGCAAGACTAGCGGGAGAGCCGGGGCCAACGTCCTGACTTTC.

Judged by abundance, this clonotype is medium-sized. The chain uses TRBV5-1 and TRBJ1-1; D perhaps matches TRBD1 (5 bases). V lost 5 bases to trimming and J lost 5 bases, with 19 bases between them. The length of the CDR3 is 15 residues. The germline CDR1 and CDR2 sequences are SGHRS and YFSETQ. The CDR3 DNA reads as TGCGCCAGCAGTCTGGAGCGGGGGGGAGGGACTGAAGCTTTCTTT. As protein: CASSLERGGGTEAFF.

In its sample, this clonotype was seen a few times. The CDR3 DNA sequence: TGCAGTGCTACTCCGTACCAAGAGACCCAGTACTTC. Protein sequence: CSATPYQETQYF. The V gene is TRBV20-1, the J gene TRBJ2-5, with no clear D. CDR1 is DFQATT and CDR2 is SNEGSKA in the germline V gene (reference sequence). V was clipped by 4 bases and J by 0 bases, with 6 bases between them. This CDR3 contains 12 residues.

A few counts support this clonotype. V is TRBV20-1 and J is TRBJ1-4; 8 positions agree with TRBD1. CDR1 and CDR2 (germline): DFQATT, SNEGSKA (reference sequence). Unmatched junction bases numbered 7, after V lost 6 bases and J lost 7 bases. This CDR3 is 13 amino acids long. The CDR3: CSATDRGGEKLFF. As DNA, the CDR3 is TGCAGTGCAACCGACAGGGGAGGTGAAAAACTGTTTTTT.

This clonotype was found a few times. The chain employs TRBV27 and TRBJ1-1; D is uncertain. There are 11 residues in the CDR3. Trimming took off 7 bases at V and 6 bases at J, with 9 bases between the two ends. Germline V gene lookup returns CDR1 MNHEY and CDR2 SMNVEV (reference sequence). This chain's CDR3 is CASMRGSEAFF. The CDR3 bases are TGTGCCAGCATGCGAGGCTCTGAAGCTTTCTTT.

This clonotype was counted once. This chain links TRBV6-1 with TRBJ2-6; no clear D gene. Germline CDR1 MNHNS, CDR2 SASEGT. The CDR3 spans 13 residues. The V end was cut by 8 bases, the J end by 9 bases, with 14 bases between. CDR3 region: CASQTRLGNVLTF. CDR3 bases: TGTGCCAGCCAAACCAGATTAGGCAACGTCCTGACTTTC.

This clonotype was detected once. V gene TRBV6-1 combines with J gene TRBJ2-3; D is unclear. The CDR3 is 13 amino acids. The V end was cut by 6 bases, the J end by 0 bases, with 7 bases between. From germline, CDR1 is MNHNS and CDR2 SASEGT. This chain's CDR3 is CASSPPSTDTQYF. For the CDR3, the DNA is TGTGCCAGCAGCCCCCCGAGCACAGATACGCAGTATTTT.

This clonotype was seen a handful of times. The V call is TRBV19, the J call TRBJ1-5; TRBD1 is a possible D gene (6 bases). The CDR3 spans 16 residues. The germline gives CDR1 LNHDA, CDR2 SQIVND (reference sequence). V was shortened by 3 bases and J by 3 bases, with 15 bases between the two germline ends. DNA of the CDR3: TGTGCCAGTAGTATTCAAGCAGGGGCCTACAATCAGCCCCAGCATTTT. Amino acids: CASSIQAGAYNQPQHF.

The V and J genes are TRBV12-3 or TRBV12-4 and TRBJ1-5, with D possibly TRBD1 on 6 matching bases. The CDR3 has 17 residues. V lost 1 base and J 5 bases, leaving 18 bases between the germline ends. CDR3: CASSLDGGGARDQPQHF. The CDR3 DNA follows: TGTGCCAGCAGTTTAGATGGAGGGGGGGCACGGGATCAGCCCCAGCATTTT.

The chain joins TRBV2 to TRBJ1-1; the D is unclear. CDR1 is SNHLY, CDR2 FYNNEI, per germline. There are 11 residues in the CDR3. The V end lost 6 bases, the J end lost 10 bases, and 12 bases lay between the germline ends. The DNA of the CDR3 is TGTGCCAGCAGAGGAGGGCCCGGAGCTTTCTTT. Translating it yields CASRGGPGAFF.

This clonotype was observed a few times. The chain employs TRBV20-1 and TRBJ1-5; a weak D match, TRBD1 (5 bases). Trimming removed 5 bases at V and 0 bases at J, with 17 bases between. The germline CDR1 and CDR2 sequences are DFQATT and SNEGSKA (reference sequence). The CDR3 sequence is 16 residues long. The DNA for the CDR3 is TGCAGTGCTTCAACAGGAGAGCGGTATAGCAATCAGCCCCAGCATTTT. This codes for CSASTGERYSNQPQHF.

The chain recombines TRBV2 with TRBJ2-1, with 10 bases that match TRBD2. Per germline, CDR1 SNHLY and CDR2 FYNNEI. Unmatched junction bases numbered 7, after V lost 3 bases and J lost 8 bases. The CDR3 has 15 amino acids. CDR3 nucleotides: TGTGCCAGCAGTGAGTTGGCTAGCGGGAGATATGAGCAGTTCTTC. Residues: CASSELASGRYEQFF.

CDR3 nucleotides: TGTGCCAGCAGTCCAATACGACTAGCGGGTACAGATACGCAGTATTTT. This encodes CASSPIRLAGTDTQYF. This chain links TRBV28 with TRBJ2-3; 10 nucleotides line up with TRBD2. V lost 5 bases to trimming and J lost 3 bases; unmatched junction nucleotides: 8. This CDR3 comprises 16 residues. The germline V gene encodes CDR1 MDHEN and CDR2 SYDVKM.

V usage is TRBV15 and J usage is TRBJ1-2; tentative D call: TRBD1 (6 bases). V gave up 0 bases and J gave up 8 bases, with 13 bases separating them. The CDR3 totals 14 residues. The germline gives CDR1 LNHNV, CDR2 YYDKDF (reference sequence). The CDR3: CATSRDYRAEGYTF. Here the CDR3 DNA reads TGTGCCACCAGCAGAGATTACAGGGCGGAAGGCTACACCTTC.

This clonotype is classed as large. The V gene is TRBV4-3, the J gene TRBJ1-2; D is unresolved. Germline loops: CDR1 LGHNA, CDR2 YSLEER. This CDR3 spans 13 amino acids. Between the trimmed V and J ends, which lost 4 bases and 4 bases, there was a span of 10 bases. The CDR3 sequence is CASSRGRSYGYTF. The DNA for the CDR3 is TGCGCCAGCAGCCGAGGACGGAGCTATGGCTACACCTTC.

V gene TRBV6-5 combines with J gene TRBJ2-7; D is uncertain. The CDR3 covers 13 residues. V was shortened by 4 bases and J by 4 bases, with 11 bases between the two germline ends. The germline CDR1 and CDR2 sequences are MNHEY and SVGAGI. The CDR3 sequence: CASSSLPTYEQYF. DNA for the CDR3: TGTGCCAGCAGTTCCCTACCTACTTACGAGCAGTACTTC.

This clonotype has just a few counts. This rearrangement joins TRBV15 to TRBJ2-1; TRBD2 is a possible D gene (6 bases). Per the germline V gene, CDR1 is LNHNV and CDR2 is YYDKDF (reference sequence). This CDR3 spans 15 amino acids. Deletions cut 3 bases from V and 7 bases from J, with 16 bases between. CDR3 sequence (DNA): TGTGCCACCAGCAGGACCGCGATGGGGGGTAATGAGCAGTTCTTC. Protein product: CATSRTAMGGNEQFF.

This clonotype was seen once. The chain combines TRBV20-1 with TRBJ2-7, with 8 positions matching TRBD1. Germline V gives CDR1 DFQATT, CDR2 SNEGSKA (reference sequence). V gave up 3 bases and J gave up 4 bases; unmatched junction bases: 5. The CDR3 spans 13 residues. The CDR3 loop is CSARQGAVYEQYF. CDR3 bases: TGCAGTGCTAGGCAGGGGGCGGTTTACGAGCAGTACTTC.

The J gene is TRBJ1-1, the V gene TRBV6-1; D uncertain. The CDR3 runs 15 residues. With 2 bases removed from V and 0 bases from J, the gap between germline ends came to 10 bases. Germline V gene data show CDR1 as MNHNS and CDR2 as SASEGT. The CDR3 is CASSESLYMNTEAFF. CDR3 nucleotides: TGTGCCAGCAGTGAATCCCTGTACATGAACACTGAAGCTTTCTTT.

The rearrangement joins TRBV28 to TRBJ2-5; TRBD1 might be the D (6 bases). This CDR3 spans 13 amino acids. Germline CDR1 reads MDHEN; CDR2 reads SYDVKM. V lost 6 bases to trimming and J lost 3 bases, with 11 bases between them. DNA of the CDR3: TGTGCCAGCAGGAAAGGGGGAAAAGAGACCCAGTACTTC. Protein sequence: CASRKGGKETQYF.

The gene calls are TRBV21-1 and TRBJ1-1; no DNA check was done on the table's D call, TRBD1. TRBV21-1 is reported as a pseudogene. The CDR3 sequence is 14 residues long. The DNA for the CDR3 is TGTGCCAGCAGCATGGGTATACAACTTAGGGGGGCTTTCTTT. Translated: CASSMGIQLRGAFF.

This rearrangement joins TRBV20-1 to TRBJ2-7; D is unresolved. The CDR3 consists of 11 residues. Germline CDR1 is DFQATT and CDR2 is SNEGSKA (reference sequence). Trimming took off 3 bases at V and 7 bases at J, with 10 bases between the two ends. CDR3 sequence (DNA): TGCAGTGCTAGCTTGCGTGGAGAGCAGTACTTC. It translates to CSASLRGEQYF.